The 29 T cell receptor beta chains below were found in one sample sequenced in a study of response to subunit inactivated influenza vaccine. TCRdb processed the RT-PCR reads anew with MiXCR; each CDR3 protein has one entry. The table has more than 250,000 distinct CDR3 sequences, 21% seen once. This material consisted of PBMCs from blood, taken less than 22 months after vaccination. The receptor source for this set is a man in his fifties or sixties who received an inactivated influenza vaccine.

This clonotype was counted only a few times. The V call is TRBV5-1, the J call TRBJ1-6, with a weak D call TRBD1 (5 bases). The CDR3 spans 16 residues. Germline V CDR1 and CDR2: SGHRS, YFSETQ. V shed 0 bases and J shed 1 base, with 8 bases lying between them. CDR3 nucleotides: TGCGCCAGCAGCTTGGGTGAGGGGTCCTATAATTCACCCCTCCACTTT. Translation gives CASSLGEGSYNSPLHF.

The chain uses TRBV7-3 and TRBJ2-1; TRBD2 is a possible D gene (5 bases). The germline CDR1 and CDR2 sequences are SGHTA and FQGTGA. V was shortened by 3 bases and J by 7 bases, with 10 bases between the two germline ends. The length of the CDR3 is 13 residues. The chain's CDR3 is CASSLDWGNEQFF. DNA of the CDR3: TGTGCCAGCAGCTTGGACTGGGGAAATGAGCAGTTCTTC.

The table lists this clonotype with a few counts. J is TRBJ2-1 and V is TRBV11-3; 8 bases map to TRBD2. The CDR3 runs to 16 residues. V lost 0 bases, J lost 4 bases, and 5 bases stayed unmatched. The V gene's germline CDR1 is SGHNT and CDR2 YENEEA. CDR3 residues: CASSLDAASGYNEQFF. DNA of the CDR3: TGTGCCAGCAGCTTAGACGCGGCTAGCGGGTACAATGAGCAGTTCTTC.

The chain links TRBV19 to TRBJ1-6; D is undetermined. CDR1 LNHDA and CDR2 SQIVND come from the germline V gene (reference sequence). Trimming shortened V by 0 bases and J by 7 bases, and 13 bases separated the two germline ends. The CDR3 totals 16 residues. This CDR3 reads CASSIDGAVGNSPLHF. DNA for the CDR3: TGTGCCAGTAGTATAGATGGAGCAGTCGGGAATTCACCCCTCCACTTT.

V usage is TRBV28 and J usage is TRBJ2-7, with TRBD1 matching 10 bases. The J segment lost 3 bases and the V segment lost 5 bases, leaving 4 bases of the junction unmatched. Germline V gene lookup returns CDR1 MDHEN and CDR2 SYDVKM. This CDR3 has 14 amino acids. DNA for the CDR3: TGTGCCAGCAGTCGATGGACAGGGGGCTACGAGCAGTACTTC. Its translation: CASSRWTGGYEQYF.

The chain is built from TRBV20-1 and TRBJ1-6; 9 bases are shared with TRBD1. This CDR3 is 15 amino acids long. Germline V CDR1 and CDR2: DFQATT, SNEGSKA (reference sequence). V was clipped by 4 bases and J by 7 bases; unmatched bases: 8. The chain's CDR3 is CSAKSPGQGNSPLHF. The CDR3, as DNA: TGCAGTGCTAAATCCCCGGGACAGGGCAATTCACCCCTCCACTTT.

There are many counts of this clonotype. The chain combines TRBV5-1 with TRBJ2-5, with 7 positions matching TRBD1. The CDR3 covers 14 residues. The V and J ends lost 1 base and 2 bases, in that order; junction bases with no gene match: 2. Per the germline V gene, CDR1 is SGHRS and CDR2 is YFSETQ. The CDR3 reads CASSLWTGQETQYF. The CDR3 nucleotides read TGCGCCAGCAGCTTGTGGACAGGTCAAGAGACCCAGTACTTC.

Regarding this clonotype: One end of the junction fails to match germline, which may point to a read error. The chain uses TRBV4-3 and TRBJ2-2; perhaps TRBD1 as D (5 bases). The CDR3 runs to 15 residues. Germline assignment: CDR1 LGHNA and CDR2 YSLEER. This CDR3 is CASRQGAWNTGELFF. CDR3 bases: TGCGCCAGCAGACAAGGGGCATGGAACACCGGGGAGCTGTTTTTT.

This sequence joins TRBV5-1 and TRBJ2-3; 10 bases line up with TRBD1. The CDR3 length is 14 residues. Losses at the gene ends were 6 bases for V and 6 bases for J; bases not matched to a gene: 7. Germline values: CDR1 SGHRS, CDR2 YFSETQ. CDR3 protein: CASKKRQGADTQYF. CDR3 DNA sequence: TGCGCCAGCAAAAAAAGACAGGGGGCTGATACGCAGTATTTT.

The rearrangement links TRBV20-1 to TRBJ2-5, with TRBD2 matching over 7 bases. The CDR3 spans 16 residues. CDR1 DFQATT and CDR2 SNEGSKA come from the germline V gene (reference sequence). The J segment lost 1 base and the V segment lost 0 bases, leaving 8 bases of the junction unmatched. The CDR3 nucleotides read TGCAGTGCTAGAGATTGGGCTAGCGGCAGCCAAGAGACCCAGTACTTC. Translated, it gives CSARDWASGSQETQYF.

This clonotype has just a few counts. The rearrangement uses TRBV29-1 and TRBJ1-1; tentatively, D is TRBD1 (5 bases). CDR3 length: 13 residues. The germline V and J ends were trimmed by 7 bases and 1 base, with 13 bases remaining between them. CDR1 is SQVTM, CDR2 ANQGSEA, per germline. Here the CDR3 reads CSAGGVGNTEAFF. In DNA form, the CDR3 reads TGCAGCGCGGGGGGTGTCGGGAACACTGAAGCTTTCTTT.

In its sample, this clonotype was seen a few times. CDR3 nucleotides: TGCGCCAGCAGCTTGGATCTGGGCCGGGGTACGCAGTATTTT. This gives the protein CASSLDLGRGTQYF. The rearrangement links TRBV5-1 to TRBJ2-3; TRBD2 is a possible D gene (5 bases). The CDR3 sequence is 14 residues long. The V gene's germline CDR1 is SGHRS and CDR2 YFSETQ. Trimming stripped 0 bases from V and 8 bases from J, with 13 bases between.

This clonotype was seen a handful of times. V gene TRBV11-1 combines with J gene TRBJ1-4; D unclear. Per germline, CDR1 SGHAT and CDR2 FQDESV (reference sequence). This CDR3 spans 13 amino acids. With 5 bases removed from V and 6 bases from J, the gap between germline ends came to 10 bases. CDR3 DNA sequence: TGTGCCAGCAGCCTGGGTATGGATGAAAAACTGTTTTTT. Protein sequence: CASSLGMDEKLFF.

The genes are TRBV9 and TRBJ2-2, with a tentative D call TRBD1 (6 bases). Germline V CDR1 and CDR2: SGDLS, YYNGEE. The CDR3 runs to 16 residues. V lost 4 bases, J lost 4 bases, and 17 bases lay in between. CDR3 amino acids: CASSPITGIRTGELFF. The CDR3 nucleotides are TGTGCCAGCAGCCCCATAACAGGGATTCGCACCGGGGAGCTGTTTTTT.

The chain has TRBV7-2 and TRBJ2-1, with D hard to call. Trimming took off 1 base at V and 4 bases at J, with 8 bases between the two ends. The CDR3 covers 14 residues. From germline, CDR1 is SGHTA and CDR2 FQGNSA. The CDR3 region has the DNA TGTGCCAGCAGCTTAGGCCCAGAATACAATGAGCAGTTCTTC. Protein sequence: CASSLGPEYNEQFF.

The gene calls are TRBV7-2 and TRBJ2-5; weak D call: TRBD1 (5 bases). Trimming shortened V by 1 base and J by 5 bases, and 14 bases separated the two germline ends. The CDR3 runs 15 residues. Germline-derived CDR1 and CDR2 are SGHTA and FQGNSA. CDR3 nucleotides: TGTGCCAGCAGCTTAGGCGCAGGGAAGTACGAGACCCAGTACTTC. Amino acids: CASSLGAGKYETQYF.

This CDR3 reads CASSLGVYGQRGTEAFF. Written as DNA, the CDR3 is TGTGCCAGCAGCTTAGGTGTTTACGGACAGAGGGGCACTGAAGCTTTCTTT. The chain joins TRBV11-2 to TRBJ1-1; tentative D call: TRBD1 (6 bases). CDR3 length equals 17 residues. Germline lookup yields CDR1 SGHAT and CDR2 FQNNGV. With 1 base removed from V and 4 bases from J, the gap between germline ends came to 19 bases.

The chain has TRBV14 and TRBJ2-2; TRBD2 aligns across 7 bases. The germline V gene encodes CDR1 SGHDN and CDR2 FVKESK. J was trimmed by 7 bases and V by 4 bases; bases with no gene match: 6. This CDR3 region has 14 residues. CDR3 sequence (DNA): TGTGCCAGCAGCCTAGGCGGGGGTAACGGGGAGCTGTTTTTT. Translating it yields CASSLGGGNGELFF.

The chain is built from TRBV10-3 and TRBJ1-2; D is undetermined. Germline V gene data show CDR1 as ENHRY and CDR2 as SYGVKD. The V gene lost 6 bases and the J gene lost 6 bases, with 8 bases spanning the gap. The CDR3 sequence is 11 residues long. CDR3 residues: CAISSGNGYTF. CDR3 DNA sequence: TGTGCCATCAGCTCCGGGAATGGCTACACCTTC.

The table lists this clonotype with a few counts. The J gene is TRBJ1-5, the V gene TRBV4-2; 7 nucleotides line up with TRBD1. V lost 4 bases and J lost 0; bases outside the gene matches: 9. The CDR3 length is 17 residues. Germline assignment: CDR1 LGHNA and CDR2 YNFKEQ. The CDR3 nucleotides are TGTGCCAGCAGCCCCTCCCCGACAGGGAGTAGCAATCAGCCCCAGCATTTT. It is translated as CASSPSPTGSSNQPQHF.

The V gene is TRBV3-1, the J gene TRBJ2-3, with TRBD2 matching over 9 bases. Germline V lookup: CDR1 LGHDT, CDR2 YNNKEL (reference sequence). The V gene end was trimmed by 2 bases and the J gene end by 1 base; junction bases not matched to a gene: 7. The CDR3 runs 17 residues. For the CDR3, the DNA is TGTGCCAGCAGCCAAACTACTAGGACTAGCGGCACAGATACGCAGTATTTT. The encoded protein is CASSQTTRTSGTDTQYF.

Only a few counts were recorded for this clonotype. The chain combines TRBV19 with TRBJ1-5; D unclear. CDR1 LNHDA and CDR2 SQIVND come from the germline V gene (reference sequence). The CDR3 loop spans 13 amino acids. Trimming left V 3 bases short and J 6 bases short, with 9 bases between. This chain's CDR3 is CASSIRGAQPQHF. The CDR3 DNA sequence: TGTGCCAGTAGTATCCGGGGAGCTCAGCCCCAGCATTTT.

The rearrangement joins TRBV29-1 to TRBJ2-1; the match to TRBD2 covers 7 bases. Germline V gene data show CDR1 as SQVTM and CDR2 as ANQGSEA. V trimming: 4 bases; J trimming: 4 bases; junction bases outside the gene matches: 10. This CDR3 contains 15 residues. In DNA form, the CDR3 reads TGCAGCGTTGTAGCGGTAACTAGCGCATACAATGAGCAGTTCTTC. Its protein is CSVVAVTSAYNEQFF.

V usage is TRBV7-9 and J usage is TRBJ2-3, with TRBD1 matching over 8 bases. The V gene end was trimmed by 3 bases and the J gene end by 2 bases; junction bases not matched to a gene: 4. CDR1 is SEHNR, CDR2 FQNEAQ, per germline (reference sequence). This CDR3 is built from 15 residues. In DNA, the CDR3 is TGTGCCAGCAGCTTCCAGGGGGCGGTCACAGATACGCAGTATTTT. As protein: CASSFQGAVTDTQYF. Full variable domain (missing parts from reference TRBV7-9 and TRBJ2-3): DTGVSQNPRHKITKRGQNVTFRCDPISEHNRLYWYRQTLGQGPEFLTYFQNEAQLEKSRLLSDRFSAERPKGSFSTLEIQRTEQGDSAMYLCASSFQGAVTDTQYFGPGTRLTVL.

This clonotype was detected a few times. The chain links TRBV5-1 to TRBJ1-4; unclear D gene. Germline CDR1 SGHRS, CDR2 YFSETQ. The CDR3 runs to 15 residues. Between the trimmed V and J ends, which lost 0 bases and 5 bases, there was a span of 11 bases. In nucleotides, the CDR3 is TGCGCCAGCAGCTTGGCCTCTGCGTCCAATGAAAAACTGTTTTTT. This sequence encodes CASSLASASNEKLFF.

The chain employs TRBV24-1 and TRBJ2-5; D is perhaps TRBD1 (5 bases). Germline CDR1 is KGHDR and CDR2 is SFDVKD. The V end was cut by 3 bases, the J end by 0 bases, with 10 bases between. The CDR3 spans 15 residues. The CDR3 coding sequence is TGTGCCACCAGTGATGTGACAGATTACCAAGAGACCCAGTACTTC. Translation: CATSDVTDYQETQYF.

Remarks on this clonotype: Because the CDR3's place on the DNA is in doubt, the DNA is left out and the CDR3 is given as listed by TCRdb. The chain is built from TRBV7-8 and TRBJ1-4; the DNA was not used to check the table's D call, TRBD1. CDR1 SGHVS and CDR2 FQNEAQ come from the germline V gene. Ends included, the CDR3 has 14 residues. The CDR3 is CASSVGQGNEKLLF.

The J gene is TRBJ2-4, the V gene TRBV20-1; D gene ambiguous. The length of the CDR3 is 16 residues. Per germline, CDR1 DFQATT and CDR2 SNEGSKA (reference sequence). Trimming stripped 3 bases from V and 0 bases from J, with 15 bases between. CDR3 loop: CSAREYGLLAKNIQYF. The CDR3 bases are TGCAGTGCTAGGGAGTATGGTCTTCTAGCCAAAAACATTCAGTACTTC.

This sequence joins TRBV7-2 and TRBJ1-4; no reliable D call. V was trimmed by 2 bases and J by 0 bases, leaving 7 bases between them. The CDR3 spans 15 residues. Per germline, CDR1 SGHTA and CDR2 FQGNSA. The CDR3 reads CASSLTSATNEKLFF. DNA of the CDR3: TGTGCCAGCAGCTTAACATCCGCAACTAATGAAAAACTGTTTTTT.